This TCR beta chain is drawn from a study of shared clonotypes between healthy human individuals. The study's findings and limits: As a rule, naive subsets had a larger estimated richness than memory subsets.

This CDR3 contains 13 residues. Looked up from germline, CDR1 is GTSNPN and CDR2 is SVGIG (reference sequence). With 3 bases removed from V and 4 bases from J, the gap between germline ends came to 12 bases. Only a few counts were recorded for this clone. Its antigen is not known. Generated by immunoSEQ multiplex PCR, the TCRdb table keeps only in-frame clones and is missing some. Among 2 million to 3 million clones, 80% to 95% were seen once, and the ten largest hold 0.36%. Sequencing used naive CD4+ T cells from PBMCs. Subset defined: CD45RA+ positively selected. The chain has TRBV30 and TRBJ1-1; D is ambiguous. This clonotype originated in a man aged 18 to 29 in good health. Some clones in this sample may be carry-over from other donors' samples. The DNA for the CDR3 is TGTGCCTGGAGACTACAGTGGACCACTGAAGCTTTCTTT. Translation gives CAWRLQWTTEAFF.